This paragraph covers one T cell receptor (beta chain) sequence. Its antigen is unknown. Extraction of RNA preceded its reverse transcription into cDNA, which served as the sequencing template. The method was immunoSEQ multiplex PCR; TCRdb's version includes in-frame clones alone and lacks a portion of them. The table includes some 150,000 clones, approximately 65% detected once. The data were taken from a study of CD8+ T cells in alopecia areata. Overall study findings and caveats: Greater clonality was observed in lesional scalp samples, especially alopecia totalis/universalis, versus normal scalp.

CDR1 SGHAT and CDR2 FQNNGV come from the germline V gene. The CDR3 sequence is 13 residues long. V lost 5 bases, J lost 10 bases, and 7 bases stayed unmatched. The chain recombines TRBV11-2 with TRBJ2-1, with 8 bases matching TRBD2. This clonotype originated in a human donor in good health. Sequencing was done on a sample of CD8+ T cells sorted from blood. Here the CDR3 DNA reads TGTGCCAGCAGCCACTCCCGGGGGGGCGAGCAGTTCTTC. It is translated as CASSHSRGGEQFF.